These 28 T cell receptor beta chains were sequenced from one sample in a study of long-term antiretroviral therapy in people with HIV (dated by TCRdb to between 2020 and 2023). Sequencing of the TRB variable region was done with the immunoSEQ hsTCRB v3.0 assay at survey level resolution. The table comes from immuneACCESS by way of TCRdb, which keeps in-frame sequences with V and J called. Part of the clones is missing from these tables; in studies checked, under half for an unresolved V gene and the rest for unknown reasons. Counted in this sample were about 25,000 clones; around 85% of them appeared once. Jointly, the top ten make up about 5% of the sample. Here the sequenced sample was unsorted PBMCs, taken 0.7 years before starting antiretroviral therapy. The origin of the receptors is a man aged 25-45 years with HIV.

The chain has TRBV9 and TRBJ1-5; D unresolved. Germline loops: CDR1 SGDLS, CDR2 YYNGEE. V shed 0 bases and J shed 6 bases, with 10 bases lying between them. CDR3 length: 14 residues. In DNA, the CDR3 is TGTGCCAGCAGCGTAGGGGCGTTTGGTCAGCCCCAGCATTTT. This encodes CASSVGAFGQPQHF.

The V call is TRBV19, the J call TRBJ1-1, with D maybe TRBD1 (6 bases). CDR1 and CDR2 (germline): LNHDA, SQIVND (reference sequence). The CDR3 consists of 17 residues. Trimming pared 3 bases from V and 1 base from J, leaving 18 bases between. The CDR3 DNA reads TGTGCCAGTAGTATCGGTTGGGCAGGGGACACGAACACTGAAGCTTTCTTT. It codes for CASSIGWAGDTNTEAFF.

The chain recombines TRBV2 with TRBJ1-6; TRBD1 is a possible D gene (5 bases). This CDR3 has 15 residues. Per the germline V gene, CDR1 is SNHLY and CDR2 is FYNNEI. The V and J ends lost 6 bases and 0 bases respectively, with 9 bases between them. The CDR3 sequence: CASRPGLSYNSPLHF. The DNA for the CDR3 is TGTGCCAGCAGGCCGGGACTCTCCTATAATTCACCCCTCCACTTT.

The chain has TRBV27 and TRBJ2-1; TRBD2 might be the D (6 bases). Trimming left V 5 bases short and J 2 bases short, with 13 bases between. This CDR3 is 15 amino acids long. Germline V gene lookup returns CDR1 MNHEY and CDR2 SMNVEV (reference sequence). CDR3 amino acids: CASSPMGGAYNEQFF. For the CDR3, the DNA is TGTGCCAGCAGTCCCATGGGAGGCGCCTACAATGAGCAGTTCTTC.

The chain combines TRBV19 with TRBJ1-2, with D possibly TRBD1 on 5 matching bases. Germline V gene lookup returns CDR1 LNHDA and CDR2 SQIVND (reference sequence). This CDR3 is 13 amino acids long. V lost 3 bases and J lost 12, with 17 bases in between. The CDR3 DNA reads as TGTGCCAGTAGTATTCCGGGGACGGGCGCGGACACCTTC. Its protein is CASSIPGTGADTF. Full variable domain (missing parts from reference TRBV19 and TRBJ1-2): DGGITQSPKYLFRKEGQNVTLSCEQNLNHDAMYWYRQDPGQGLRLIYYSQIVNDFQKGDIAEGYSVSREKKESFPLTVTSAQKNPTAFYLCASSIPGTGADTFGSGTRLTVV.

The chain has TRBV2 and TRBJ1-1; D possibly corresponds to TRBD1 (5 bases). From germline, CDR1 is SNHLY and CDR2 FYNNEI. V dropped 6 bases and J dropped 0 bases, with 17 bases sitting between them. The CDR3 is 16 amino acids. CDR3 nucleotide sequence: TGTGCCAGCAGCTTCTATTACAGGAGCATGAACACTGAAGCTTTCTTT. Its translation: CASSFYYRSMNTEAFF.

The V call is TRBV4-3, the J call TRBJ2-2; 12 bases fit TRBD2. CDR3 length: 17 residues. Looked up from germline, CDR1 is LGHNA and CDR2 is YSLEER. The J segment lost 6 bases and the V segment lost 1 base, leaving 6 bases of the junction unmatched. Here the CDR3 reads CASSQVGLAGYPGELFF. The CDR3 DNA reads as TGCGCCAGCAGCCAAGTTGGACTAGCGGGATATCCCGGGGAGCTGTTTTTT.

V and J are TRBV11-2 and TRBJ2-7; 7 bases match TRBD2. The V gene's germline CDR1 is SGHAT and CDR2 FQNNGV. V shed 5 bases and J 1 base; nucleotides not matched to a gene: 8. This CDR3 spans 15 amino acids. CDR3 loop: CASSQGRGRSYEQYF. The CDR3 nucleotides read TGTGCCAGCAGCCAAGGGAGGGGTCGATCCTACGAGCAGTACTTC.

The chain is built from TRBV6-5 and TRBJ2-1; TRBD2 matches at 7 bases. With 0 bases clipped from V and 10 bases from J, the junction kept 12 bases outside the gene matches. The CDR3 covers 16 residues. Germline CDR1 and CDR2: MNHEY and SVGAGI. CDR3 bases: TGTGCCAGCAGTTACTCGCGAGCTAGCGGTTGGAGGGAGCAGTTCTTC. It yields the protein CASSYSRASGWREQFF.

The V gene is TRBV21-1, the J gene TRBJ2-3; whether TRBD1, the table's D call, matches the DNA was not checked. TRBV21-1 is tagged as a pseudogene. The CDR3 spans 19 residues. The CDR3 region has the DNA TGTGCCAGCAGCAAAGGACAGCCACGTAAGAACCCGAGCACAGATACGCAGTATTTT. It translates to CASSKGQPRKNPSTDTQYF.

This rearrangement joins TRBV28 to TRBJ2-7; the match to TRBD2 covers 8 bases. The CDR3 has 16 residues. The germline gives CDR1 MDHEN, CDR2 SYDVKM. Losses at the gene ends were 2 bases for V and 4 bases for J; bases not matched to a gene: 10. The CDR3 coding sequence is TGTGCCAGCAGTTTAGGAAGGGAAGCGGGGGATTACGAGCAGTACTTC. This encodes CASSLGREAGDYEQYF.

The rearrangement uses TRBV15 and TRBJ2-5; possible D gene TRBD1, 5 bases. The germline V and J ends were trimmed by 3 bases and 2 bases, with 13 bases remaining between them. There are 15 residues in the CDR3. Germline V gene lookup returns CDR1 LNHNV and CDR2 YYDKDF (reference sequence). The CDR3 loop reads CATSRKQDPQETQYF. CDR3 nucleotide sequence: TGTGCCACCAGCAGGAAACAGGACCCTCAAGAGACCCAGTACTTC.

This sequence joins TRBV5-6 and TRBJ2-1; D is undetermined. V was cut by 1 base and J by 6 bases, with 11 bases left in between. The CDR3 has 14 amino acids. CDR1 is SGHDT and CDR2 is YYEEEE in the germline V gene. CDR3 loop: CASSLLVQSNEQFF. The CDR3 DNA sequence: TGTGCCAGCAGCTTGTTGGTCCAATCCAATGAGCAGTTCTTC.

The V call is TRBV28, the J call TRBJ2-3, with D maybe TRBD1 (5 bases). Germline values: CDR1 MDHEN, CDR2 SYDVKM. The V end lost 6 bases, the J end lost 0 bases, and 10 bases lay between the germline ends. This CDR3 is 14 amino acids long. The CDR3 DNA reads as TGTGCCAGCAGCCCGGACATTAGCACAGATACGCAGTATTTT. This translates into CASSPDISTDTQYF.

The chain uses TRBV6-8 and TRBJ1-6, with 7 bases fitting TRBD1. The germline V gene has CDR1 MNHGY and CDR2 SAAAGT. The CDR3 length is 21 residues. V was clipped by 2 bases and J by 3 bases; unmatched bases: 19. The DNA of the CDR3 is TGTGCCAGCAGTTACGATTTTGGACAGGAGAGTATTCCCTTCTATAATTCACCCCTCCACTTT. It specifies CASSYDFGQESIPFYNSPLHF.

The J gene is TRBJ2-1, the V gene TRBV15; 8 bases align to TRBD2. The germline V gene encodes CDR1 LNHNV and CDR2 YYDKDF (reference sequence). The CDR3 extends over 14 amino acids. Trimming took 6 bases from V and 3 from J; bases not matched to a gene: 4. The CDR3 DNA is TGTGCCACCAGGTTCGGGGGGGACTACAATGAGCAGTTCTTC. It is translated as CATRFGGDYNEQFF.

There are a few counts of this clone. The missing conserved phenylalanine or tryptophan at the end of this CDR3 makes a read error likely. It is unclear where the CDR3 begins or ends on the DNA, so no DNA is shown, and the CDR3 is as TCRdb lists it. The chain has TRBV11-2 and TRBJ1-2; TRBD1 was called by the table and not checked on the DNA. Germline CDR1 reads SGHAT; CDR2 reads FQNNGV. The CDR3 is 13 residues long, counting both termini. This chain's CDR3 is CASSRQRDSTPRI.

CDR3 residues: CASSPLRQAHGELFF. DNA for the CDR3: TGTGCCAGCTCACCACTTCGACAGGCCCACGGGGAGCTGTTTTTT. The chain is built from TRBV18 and TRBJ2-2; tentative D call: TRBD1 (6 bases). V was cut by 1 base and J by 7 bases, with 13 bases left in between. Germline V gives CDR1 KGHSH, CDR2 LQKENI. The CDR3 extends over 15 amino acids.

The chain carries TRBV19 and TRBJ1-6; perhaps TRBD1 as D (5 bases). Trimming removed 10 bases from V and 7 bases from J, with 29 bases in between. The germline CDR1 and CDR2 sequences are LNHDA and SQIVND (reference sequence). This CDR3 comprises 18 residues. CDR3 nucleotides: TGTGCCACCCACGAAGGTCGCTCCCCCCGGGGCCTAAATTCACCCCTCCACTTT. Its translation is CATHEGRSPRGLNSPLHF.

The CDR3 nucleotides read TGTGCCAGCAGTTCCCCGGTTAACACTGAAGCTTTCTTT. As protein: CASSSPVNTEAFF. This sequence joins TRBV28 and TRBJ1-1; D is ambiguous. Germline CDR1 and CDR2: MDHEN and SYDVKM. CDR3 length: 13 residues. V was clipped by 4 bases and J by 2 bases, with 8 bases between them.

V and J are TRBV7-9 and TRBJ2-7; D may be TRBD1 (6 bases). From germline, CDR1 is SEHNR and CDR2 FQNEAQ (reference sequence). The length of the CDR3 is 15 residues. With 1 base removed from V and 0 bases from J, the gap between germline ends came to 10 bases. The CDR3 sequence is CASSLDGTPSYEQYF. The CDR3 DNA is TGTGCCAGCAGCTTAGACGGGACACCCTCCTACGAGCAGTACTTC.

V is TRBV2 and J is TRBJ2-1; 15 bases match TRBD2. Germline V gene lookup returns CDR1 SNHLY and CDR2 FYNNEI. The CDR3 has 15 amino acids. Trimming cost V 4 bases and J 9 bases; bases outside gene matches: 4. The chain's CDR3 is CASSGTSGGAIEQFF. The DNA for the CDR3 is TGTGCCAGCAGTGGGACTAGCGGGGGGGCCATTGAGCAGTTCTTC.

This rearrangement joins TRBV18 to TRBJ2-5; 8 bases agree with TRBD2. The CDR3 spans 16 residues. Germline CDR1 reads KGHSH; CDR2 reads LQKENI. V dropped 2 bases and J dropped 2; count of bases not matched to a gene: 7. The CDR3 sequence: CASSPSLAGLQETQYF. In nucleotides, the CDR3 is TGTGCCAGCTCACCATCGCTAGCGGGTTTGCAAGAGACCCAGTACTTC.

This clone was seen a few times. This chain links TRBV9 with TRBJ1-6, with unresolved D. CDR1 and CDR2 (germline): SGDLS, YYNGEE. V lost 0 bases and J 10 bases, leaving 11 bases between the germline ends. This CDR3 has 14 residues. This CDR3 is CASSVETIGSPLHF. In DNA form, the CDR3 reads TGTGCCAGCAGCGTAGAGACGATAGGGTCACCCCTCCACTTT.

This sequence joins TRBV9 and TRBJ1-3; weak D call: TRBD1 (5 bases). Per the germline V gene, CDR1 is SGDLS and CDR2 is YYNGEE. Trimming took off 4 bases at V and 4 bases at J, with 12 bases between the two ends. The CDR3 contains 14 residues. CDR3 loop: CASSSGAAGNTIYF. The CDR3 DNA is TGTGCCAGCAGCTCTGGGGCGGCCGGAAACACCATATATTTT.

The chain is built from TRBV15 and TRBJ1-2; no firm D call. Germline CDR1 LNHNV, CDR2 YYDKDF (reference sequence). V dropped 3 bases and J dropped 5 bases, with 13 bases sitting between them. This CDR3 comprises 14 residues. The CDR3 here is CATSSREGSYGYTF. CDR3 bases: TGTGCCACCAGCAGTAGAGAGGGAAGTTATGGCTACACCTTC.

The rearrangement joins TRBV18 to TRBJ1-5; D is unclear. The CDR3 consists of 13 residues. Germline CDR1 and CDR2: KGHSH and LQKENI. V lost 1 base, J lost 7 bases, and 8 bases lay in between. The CDR3 nucleotides read TGTGCCAGCTCACCACTAACGAGCCAGCCCCAGCATTTT. This translates into CASSPLTSQPQHF.

The rearrangement joins TRBV27 to TRBJ1-5; a possible D gene is TRBD1 (5 bases). With 3 bases removed from V and 4 bases from J, the gap between germline ends came to 16 bases. Germline-derived CDR1 and CDR2 are MNHEY and SMNVEV (reference sequence). The CDR3 spans 16 residues. For the CDR3, the DNA is TGTGCCAGCAGTTTCGGGGGGGAGAAATCGAATCAGCCCCAGCATTTT. Translated, it gives CASSFGGEKSNQPQHF.